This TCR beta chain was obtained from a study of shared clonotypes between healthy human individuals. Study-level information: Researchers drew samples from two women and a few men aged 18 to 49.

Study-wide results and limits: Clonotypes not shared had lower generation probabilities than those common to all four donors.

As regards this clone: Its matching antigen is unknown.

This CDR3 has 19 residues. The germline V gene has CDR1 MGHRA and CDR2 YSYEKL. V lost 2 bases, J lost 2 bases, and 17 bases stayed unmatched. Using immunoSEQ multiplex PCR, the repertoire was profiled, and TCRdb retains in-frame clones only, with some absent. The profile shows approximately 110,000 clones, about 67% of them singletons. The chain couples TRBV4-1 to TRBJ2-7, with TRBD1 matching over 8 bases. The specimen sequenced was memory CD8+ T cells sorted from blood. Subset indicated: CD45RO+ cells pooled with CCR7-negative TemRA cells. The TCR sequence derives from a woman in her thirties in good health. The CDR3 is CASSQLPGQGAISPYEQYF. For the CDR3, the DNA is TGCGCCAGCAGCCAACTTCCGGGGCAGGGGGCTATCAGTCCCTACGAGCAGTACTTC.